This entry lists 7 T cell receptor beta chains sequenced from one sample in a study of radiotherapy plus CTLA-4 blockade in lung cancer. Assay: immunoSEQ multiplex PCR; the TCRdb copy retains only in-frame clones and omits some. The table includes 71,000 or so clones, more than 85% detected once. Sample: peripheral blood, taken from a patient treated with radiotherapy plus ipilimumab. The receptors stem from a human donor with non-small cell lung cancer who had stable disease on radiotherapy plus ipilimumab.

As for this clone: This sample includes further DNA sequences coding for the same CDR3. The genes are TRBV13 and TRBJ2-5; the D is unclear. The CDR3 covers 14 residues. Germline assignment: CDR1 PRHDT and CDR2 FYEKMQ (reference sequence). V was pared by 0 bases and J by 1 base, with 6 bases between. The CDR3: CASSLGGGQETQYF. The CDR3 DNA reads TGTGCCAGCAGCTTAGGCGGCGGCCAAGAGACCCAGTACTTC.

This clone occurred a few times. The DNA for the CDR3 is TGTGCCAGCAGTGACAGCGGGGGGGTGTCCTACGAGCAGTACTTC. It yields the protein CASSDSGGVSYEQYF. The chain joins TRBV7-2 to TRBJ2-7, with 10 bases lining up with TRBD2. There are 15 residues in the CDR3. Trimming cost V 6 bases and J 1 base; bases outside gene matches: 6. Germline CDR1 SGHTA, CDR2 FQGNSA.

The rearrangement uses TRBV15 and TRBJ1-6; D call uncertain. The germline gives CDR1 LNHNV, CDR2 YYDKDF (reference sequence). This CDR3 is built from 16 residues. Trimming removed 0 bases at V and 3 bases at J, with 9 bases between. The CDR3 sequence: CATSRDDNFYNSPLHF. CDR3 DNA: TGTGCCACCAGCAGAGACGATAATTTCTATAATTCACCCCTCCACTTT.

The gene calls are TRBV27 and TRBJ2-5; possible D gene TRBD2, 6 bases. The CDR3 covers 14 residues. Per germline, CDR1 MNHEY and CDR2 SMNVEV (reference sequence). The V end was cut by 6 bases, the J end by 2 bases, with 13 bases between. The CDR3 bases are TGTGCCAGCAGCCCGTGGGCGGGGCAAGAGACCCAGTACTTC. Translated, it gives CASSPWAGQETQYF.

This clone was found once. This chain connects TRBV7-8 to TRBJ1-5; D is unresolved. The length of the CDR3 is 15 residues. Germline CDR1 is SGHVS and CDR2 is FQNEAQ. V lost 2 bases, J lost 3 bases, and 11 bases lay in between. The CDR3 DNA sequence: TGTGCCAGCAGCTTAAAACGGACGGACAATCAGCCCCAGCATTTT. This codes for CASSLKRTDNQPQHF.

The chain has TRBV5-5 and TRBJ1-5, with D possibly matching TRBD1 (5 bases). This CDR3 spans 15 amino acids. The germline gives CDR1 SGHKS, CDR2 YYEKEE (reference sequence). V was shortened by 0 bases and J by 3 bases, with 10 bases between the two germline ends. CDR3 sequence reads: CASSLAGSNNQPQHF. The DNA for the CDR3 is TGTGCCAGCAGCTTGGCAGGGTCTAACAATCAGCCCCAGCATTTT.

The chain employs TRBV25-1 and TRBJ1-1; 10 bases fit TRBD1. Germline V CDR1 and CDR2: MGHDK, SYGVNS. CDR3 length equals 16 residues. V shed 3 bases, J shed 1 base, and the junction held 5 bases outside the gene matches. The CDR3 coding sequence is TGTGCCAGCAGTGACCCTGACAGGGGGCCGAACACTGAAGCTTTCTTT. This gives the protein CASSDPDRGPNTEAFF.